A selection of T cell receptor beta chains follows, all from one sample in a study of blood T cells in healthy people across ages. TCRdb redid the calling of the 5' RACE reads with MiXCR, one entry per CDR3 protein. The table records about 1.6 million distinct CDR3 sequences, around 35% of them present only once. Sequenced material: blood. Receptor source: a woman in her 30s in good health. The CDR3 runs from the conserved cysteine through the conserved F or W. A D gene is named only where the DNA matches it firmly. The size entry is marked missing in some rows and otherwise reads once, few, many or a size class.

clone size: few; D gene: TRBD2; V gene: TRBV7-3; J gene: TRBJ2-5; CDR3 protein: CASSRSGLIQETQYF; CDR3 DNA: TGTGCCAGCAGCAGATCGGGACTAATCCAAGAGACCCAGTACTTC
clone size: few; D gene: NA; V gene: TRBV5-1; J gene: TRBJ2-7; CDR3 protein: CASSLDRILGYGQYF; CDR3 DNA: TGCGCCAGCAGCTTGGACAGGATATTGGGCTACGGGCAGTACTTC
clone size: NA; D gene: NA; V gene: TRBV9; J gene: TRBJ2-7; CDR3 protein: CASMAGLAAKAYEQYF; CDR3 DNA: TGTGCCAGCATGGCGGGACTGGCGGCAAAAGCCTACGAGCAGTACTTC
clone size: NA; D gene: NA; V gene: TRBV2; J gene: TRBJ1-4; CDR3 protein: CASTTGFNEKLFF; CDR3 DNA: TGTGCCAGCACTACAGGGTTTAATGAAAAACTGTTTTTT
clone size: NA; D gene: TRBD2; V gene: TRBV2; J gene: TRBJ2-3; CDR3 protein: CASSELTSGNTDTQYF; CDR3 DNA: TGTGCCAGCAGTGAATTAACTAGCGGGAACACAGATACGCAGTATTTT
clone size: few; D gene: NA; V gene: TRBV20-1; J gene: TRBJ1-5; CDR3 protein: CSALDSTDQPQHF; CDR3 DNA: TGCAGTGCCTTAGACAGTACAGATCAGCCCCAGCATTTT
clone size: NA; D gene: NA; V gene: TRBV20-1; J gene: TRBJ2-5; CDR3 protein: CSARGLGGPLETQYF; CDR3 DNA: TGCAGTGCTAGAGGTTTGGGGGGGCCTCTGGAGACCCAGTACTTC
clone size: NA; D gene: NA; V gene: TRBV2; J gene: TRBJ2-7; CDR3 protein: CASIKGGSARSHEQYF; CDR3 DNA: TGTGCCAGCATTAAAGGTGGTTCAGCCCGGTCCCACGAGCAGTACTTC
clone size: NA; D gene: TRBD1; V gene: TRBV29-1; J gene: TRBJ1-2; CDR3 protein: CSVVAGQGRIGGYTF; CDR3 DNA: TGCAGCGTTGTGGCGGGACAGGGCAGGATCGGAGGCTACACCTTC
clone size: NA; D gene: TRBD1; V gene: TRBV5-1; J gene: TRBJ2-7; CDR3 protein: CASSFPDRVSYEQYF; CDR3 DNA: TGCGCCAGCAGCTTCCCAGACAGGGTCTCCTACGAGCAGTACTTC